This is a list of T cell receptor beta chains from one sample in a study of shared clonotypes between healthy human individuals. Clones were sequenced by immunoSEQ multiplex PCR, and TCRdb holds only the in-frame ones, with some missing. The sample lists hundreds of thousands of clones, roughly 78% occurring once. The sequenced sample was memory CD4+ T cells sorted from blood. The receptors were sampled from a woman aged 25-40 years in good health. Each CDR3 is given with its conserved first and last residue. D genes are given only for firm matches. A row's size may be missing; if present it is once, few, many or a size class.

j_gene,v_gene,abundance,d_gene,CDR3nt,CDR3aa
TRBJ2-7,TRBV2,once,NA,TGTGCCAGCAGCCCTAGTTGGCGGGGAAGCTACGAGCAGTACTTC,CASSPSWRGSYEQYF
TRBJ2-7,TRBV28,NA,NA,TGTGCCAGCAGACTCAGGACAGGGGTGGGTAGCGGGAGATCCTACGAGCAGTACTTC,CASRLRTGVGSGRSYEQYF
TRBJ2-7,TRBV11-2,few,NA,TGTGCCAGCAGCTTGTCTGAGGGGTACGAGCAGTACTTC,CASSLSEGYEQYF
TRBJ2-5,TRBV7-2,NA,NA,TGTGCCAGCAGCTCCCGTTTTTTAGAGACCCAGTACTTC,CASSSRFLETQYF
TRBJ2-5,TRBV5-1,NA,TRBD2,TGCGCCAGCAGCTTGACTAGCGGGAGGGTCGAGACCCAGTACTTC,CASSLTSGRVETQYF
TRBJ2-2,TRBV7-3,NA,NA,TGTGCCAGCAGCCAACCAGGGGCCGGGGAGCTGTTTTTT,CASSQPGAGELFF
TRBJ2-1,TRBV5-1,many,NA,TGCGCCAGCAGCCCATCCTCTTATTCCTACAATGAGCAGTTCTTC,CASSPSSYSYNEQFF
TRBJ2-3,TRBV27,NA,NA,TGTGCCAGCAGTTTATTTAGAGGATCTAGCACAGATACGCAGTATTTT,CASSLFRGSSTDTQYF
TRBJ1-5,TRBV6-1,few,TRBD1,TGTGCCAGCAGTATGTCCGGGACAGAGCAGCCCCAGCATTTT,CASSMSGTEQPQHF
TRBJ1-5,TRBV2,NA,NA,TGTGCCAGCAGTGAACAGGGTAGCGCCATTAGCAATCAGCCCCAGCATTTT,CASSEQGSAISNQPQHF
TRBJ2-1,TRBV19,few,TRBD2,TGTGCCAGTAGGGGACTAGCGGGAGGGCCTGAGCAGTTCTTC,CASRGLAGGPEQFF
TRBJ2-1,TRBV5-1,NA,TRBD2,TGCGCCAGCAGCTTGGTTGCGGGAGGCTCTGAGCAGTTCTTC,CASSLVAGGSEQFF
TRBJ1-2,TRBV11-2,few,NA,TGTGCCAGCAGCTTAGAAGGGCGGAGTGGCTACACCTTC,CASSLEGRSGYTF
TRBJ2-1,TRBV7-9,NA,TRBD2,TGTGCCAGCAGCTCCGGGACTAGCGGGAGGGCCTTCGATGAGCAGTTCTTC,CASSSGTSGRAFDEQFF
TRBJ2-1,TRBV6-5,once,NA,TGTGCCAGCACTGCAGGGGTATACAATGAGCAGTTCTTC,CASTAGVYNEQFF
TRBJ2-5,TRBV6-5,NA,TRBD1,TGTGCCAGCAGTGGGGACAGGGGGCGGCAAGAGACCCAGTACTTC,CASSGDRGRQETQYF
TRBJ1-1,TRBV29-1,NA,TRBD1,TGCAGCGCCGAAACCTTTGGGACAGGGCTCCCTGAAGCTTTCTTT,CSAETFGTGLPEAFF
TRBJ2-7,TRBV4-1,NA,NA,TGCGCCAGCAGCCAAGAGAAGAGGTGGGGCTACGAGCAGTACTTC,CASSQEKRWGYEQYF
TRBJ1-5,TRBV2,NA,NA,TGTGCCAGCAGTGAATTGGATAGCAATCAGCCCCAGCATTTT,CASSELDSNQPQHF
TRBJ1-4,TRBV30,NA,TRBD1,TGTGCCTGGAGCCGTGGGACAGGGGGCTGGGAAAAACTGTTTTTT,CAWSRGTGGWEKLFF
TRBJ1-4,TRBV18,NA,NA,TGTGCCAGCTCACTTAAACCGGGACCTGGTGAAAAACTGTTTTTT,CASSLKPGPGEKLFF
TRBJ1-1,TRBV6-6,once,NA,TGTGCCAGCAGGAATCCCGGGGAGAACACTGAAGCTTTCTTT,CASRNPGENTEAFF
TRBJ2-2,TRBV4-1,few,NA,TGCGCCAGCAGCCAAGATGGAGGGAGAACCGGGGAGCTGTTTTTT,CASSQDGGRTGELFF
TRBJ2-7,TRBV6-5,NA,NA,TGTGCCAGCAGCTTCGGCTACGAGCAGTACTTC,CASSFGYEQYF
TRBJ1-1,TRBV7-9,NA,NA,TGTGCCAGCAACTTCGGGGGAGGTACTGAAGCTTTCTTT,CASNFGGGTEAFF
TRBJ2-3,TRBV14,NA,NA,TGTGCCAGCAGCCAAGTCGGTGGATTCACAGATACGCAGTATTTT,CASSQVGGFTDTQYF
TRBJ2-1,TRBV30,NA,TRBD2,TGTGCCTGGAGTGTGCTACGGGGACTAGCGGGAAAAGCCTCCTACAATGAGCAGTTCTTC,CAWSVLRGLAGKASYNEQFF
TRBJ2-1,TRBV5-1,few,NA,TGCGCCAGCAGCCAGACGACCTCACGTCTGAATGAGCAGTTCTTC,CASSQTTSRLNEQFF
TRBJ1-2,TRBV5-6,once,TRBD1,TGTGCCAGCACTATAAGATCCTTCCGGACAGGGGTAGGAGGCTACACCTTC,CASTIRSFRTGVGGYTF
TRBJ2-2,TRBV7-6,NA,TRBD1,TGTGCCAGCAGCTCGTCCAGGGGGCCCGGGGAGCTGTTTTTT,CASSSSRGPGELFF
TRBJ2-1,TRBV5-1,few,NA,TGCGCCAGCAGCGCTGCCTCAGGTTCCTACAATGAGCAGTTCTTC,CASSAASGSYNEQFF
TRBJ2-7,TRBV2,NA,TRBD2,TGTGCCAGCAGCGGACTAGTTGGCGAGCAGTACTTC,CASSGLVGEQYF
TRBJ2-6,TRBV28,NA,NA,TGTGCCAGCAGTTTGTCAGTTGGGGCCAACGTCCTGACTTTC,CASSLSVGANVLTF
TRBJ1-2,TRBV7-9,NA,NA,TGTGCCAGCAGCTTAGAGGCGCGGGGCTACACCTTC,CASSLEARGYTF
TRBJ2-2,TRBV28,once,NA,TGTGCCAGCAGCCTACCGGACACCGGGGAGCTGTTTTTT,CASSLPDTGELFF
TRBJ2-3,TRBV7-9,NA,NA,TGTGCCAGCAGCCCTGGGCCCAGGGGTTGGACGCAGTATTTT,CASSPGPRGWTQYF
TRBJ2-2,TRBV6-6,NA,NA,TGTGCCAGCAGTTTGGACTTATGGGGCGGGGAGCTGTTTTTT,CASSLDLWGGELFF